This record concerns one T cell receptor beta chain sequence. Germline CDR1 SEHNR, CDR2 FQNEAQ (reference sequence). The CDR3 is 13 residues long. Trimming left V 4 bases short and J 4 bases short, with 9 bases between. These data belong to a study of CD8 T cells in Susac syndrome. CD8+ and CD4+ T cells circulating in blood were sequenced for TCR beta. Reverse transcription of roughly 0.5 to 1 ug RNA was performed with random hexamers. An immunoSEQ multiplex PCR amplified TCR beta CDR3 over 54 Vbeta and 13 Jbeta. TCRdb re-called the immunoSEQ multiplex PCR reads through MiXCR, storing one row per CDR3 protein. This table holds 180,000 or so distinct CDR3 sequences, 90% to 95% found once.

This chain joins TRBV7-9 and TRBJ2-3; possible D gene TRBD2, 5 bases. This clonotype was obtained from a human donor in good health. Sequencing input: CD4+ T cells from PBMCs. The CDR3 sequence is CASSSGWADTQYF. DNA of the CDR3: TGTGCCAGCAGCTCGGGATGGGCAGATACGCAGTATTTT.